This TCR beta chain was documented in a study of cytomegalovirus exposure and HLA in healthy donors. Findings of the study overall: For presence/absence analyses, sequencing depth was assumed to be roughly uniform across donors. Later analysis associated a missense DCLRE1C variant with TCR beta V- and J-gene trimming.

Germline CDR1 reads MRHNA; CDR2 reads SNTAGT. The CDR3 contains 12 residues. Losses at the gene ends were 5 bases for V and 7 bases for J; bases not matched to a gene: 2. PCR was performed using 60 Vbeta and 13 Jbeta primers. TCRdb's copy holds only in-frame clones and misses some; the assay was immunoSEQ multiplex PCR. The sample has some 46,000 clones. Worth noting for this clone: Its target is unknown.

This sequence originates from a woman aged 25 to 39 in good health and CMV-seronegative. Sequenced material: PBMCs. The J gene is TRBJ1-2, the V gene TRBV6-4; 9 bases align to TRBD1. The CDR3 reads CASSSGQGGYTF. CDR3 nucleotide sequence: TGTGCCAGCAGTTCGGGACAGGGTGGCTACACCTTC.